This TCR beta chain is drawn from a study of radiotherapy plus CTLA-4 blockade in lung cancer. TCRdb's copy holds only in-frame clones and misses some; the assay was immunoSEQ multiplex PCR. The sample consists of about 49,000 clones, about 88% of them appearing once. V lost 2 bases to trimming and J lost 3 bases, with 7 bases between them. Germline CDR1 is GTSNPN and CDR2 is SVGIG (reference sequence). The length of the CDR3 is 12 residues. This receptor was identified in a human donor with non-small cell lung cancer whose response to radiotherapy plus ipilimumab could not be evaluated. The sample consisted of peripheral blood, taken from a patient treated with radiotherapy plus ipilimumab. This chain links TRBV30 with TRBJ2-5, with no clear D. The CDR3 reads CAWSSVEETQYF. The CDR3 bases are TGTGCCTGGAGTAGCGTAGAAGAGACCCAGTACTTC.